This T cell receptor (beta chain) appears in the sequencing data of a study of naive CD8 T cells in extremely preterm neonates. Peripheral blood came from healthy roughly 16-60 month-old surgical children and healthy nonsmoking adults. Only in-frame clones appear in the TCRdb table, and some are missing; sequencing was by immunoSEQ multiplex PCR. The sample records about 7,900 clones, 95% to 98% being singletons. CDR3 length: 13 residues. Germline loops: CDR1 SGHTA, CDR2 FQGTGA. Trimming took off 0 bases at V and 4 bases at J, with 6 bases between the two ends. The rearrangement links TRBV7-3 to TRBJ1-2, with TRBD1 as a possible D gene (5 bases). This receptor was identified in a human donor in good health. The source material was naive CD8+ T cells from blood. The CDR3 here is CASSLTGAYGYTF. DNA of the CDR3: TGTGCCAGCAGCTTAACTGGGGCCTATGGCTACACCTTC.